The T cell receptor (beta chain) under discussion was sequenced for a study of T cells after yellow fever vaccination. Study observations and caveats: Abundant clonotypes from the bulk population could have been carried over as contaminants into FACS-sorted repertoires. A small share of clonotypes appeared in both CD4 and CD8 compartments. A weaker but faster secondary response was observed, peaking on day 5 versus 15.

In its sample, this clonotype was seen a few times. Its antigen is currently unknown. UMIs were added to TCR cDNA along with a universal primer site when it was made by 5'RACE template switching. MiXCR was run by TCRdb on the 5' RACE reads, yielding one entry per CDR3 protein. The data show 120,000 or so distinct CDR3 sequences, roughly 15% seen once. This CDR3 contains 18 residues. Trimming stripped 0 bases from V and 1 base from J, with 17 bases between. Per the germline V gene, CDR1 is LGHNA and CDR2 is YSLEER. The rearrangement joins TRBV4-3 to TRBJ2-3; D is possibly TRBD1 or TRBD2 (5 bases each). This TCR was sampled from a man between 18 and 29 years old who received the YFV17D yellow fever vaccine. The sample here was CD8+ T cells sorted from PBMCs, taken 5 days after the yellow fever booster vaccination. The DNA of the CDR3 is TGCGCCAGCAGCCAAGAGATCGGGACCTCCAGACGCACAGATACGCAGTATTTT. Translating it yields CASSQEIGTSRRTDTQYF.